This TCR beta chain was recovered during a study of Tregs in tolerant kidney transplant recipients. Findings and caveats of the study: No direct test of biological reproducibility was done here. Nucleotide sequences could not be compared across some patients' samples due to primer changes.

Concerning this clone itself: As yet, its antigen is unknown.

Assay: immunoSEQ multiplex PCR; the TCRdb copy retains only in-frame clones and omits some. Of approximately 15,000 clones in the sample, 80% were seen once. Sequences were derived from Tregs from blood, sampled before the transplant. The source is a human donor who received a combined kidney and bone marrow transplant.

As DNA, the CDR3 is TGTGCCATCAGTAGTCCCGCGACTTCGTCCTACGAGCAGTACTTC. Residues: CAISSPATSSYEQYF. This sequence joins TRBV10-3 and TRBJ2-7; D is undetermined. The CDR3 has 15 residues. V was trimmed by 5 bases and J by 1 base, leaving 15 bases between them. Germline V gene lookup returns CDR1 ENHRY and CDR2 SYGVKD.